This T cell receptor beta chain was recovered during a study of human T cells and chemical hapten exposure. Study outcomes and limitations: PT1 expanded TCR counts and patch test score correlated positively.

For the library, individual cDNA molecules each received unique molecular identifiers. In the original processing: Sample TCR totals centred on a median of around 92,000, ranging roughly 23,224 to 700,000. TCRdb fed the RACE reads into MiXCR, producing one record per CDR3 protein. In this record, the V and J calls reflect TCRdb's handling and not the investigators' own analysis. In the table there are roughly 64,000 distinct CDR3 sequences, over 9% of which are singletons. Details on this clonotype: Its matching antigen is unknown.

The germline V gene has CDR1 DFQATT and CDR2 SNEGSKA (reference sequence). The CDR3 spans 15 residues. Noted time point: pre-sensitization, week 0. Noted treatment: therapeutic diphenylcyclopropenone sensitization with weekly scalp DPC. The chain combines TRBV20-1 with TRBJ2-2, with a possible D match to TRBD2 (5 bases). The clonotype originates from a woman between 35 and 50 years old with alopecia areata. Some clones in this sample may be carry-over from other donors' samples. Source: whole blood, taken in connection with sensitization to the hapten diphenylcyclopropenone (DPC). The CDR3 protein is CGSYRNGVGTGELFF. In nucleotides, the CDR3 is TGCGGGTCCTATAGAAACGGGGTTGGGACCGGGGAGCTGTTTTTT.